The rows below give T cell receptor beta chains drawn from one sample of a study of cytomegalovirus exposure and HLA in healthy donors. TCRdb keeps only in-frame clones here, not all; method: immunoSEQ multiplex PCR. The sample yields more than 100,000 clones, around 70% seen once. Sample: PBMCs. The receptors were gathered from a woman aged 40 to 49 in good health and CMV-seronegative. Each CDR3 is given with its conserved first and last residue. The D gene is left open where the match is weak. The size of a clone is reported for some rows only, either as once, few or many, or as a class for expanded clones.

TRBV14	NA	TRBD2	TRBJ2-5	CASSQGPGGTQYF	TGTGCCAGCAGCCAAGGGCCGGGGGGGACCCAGTACTTC
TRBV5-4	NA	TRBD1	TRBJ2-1	CASSLGGQATYNEQFF	TGTGCCAGCAGCTTGGGGGGACAGGCCACCTACAATGAGCAGTTCTTC
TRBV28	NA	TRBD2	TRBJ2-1	CASSTSGGSYNEQFF	TGTGCCAGCAGCACTAGCGGGGGCTCCTACAATGAGCAGTTCTTC
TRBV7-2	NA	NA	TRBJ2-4	CASSLGGENIQYF	TGTGCCAGCAGCTTAGGCGGGGAAAACATTCAGTACTTC
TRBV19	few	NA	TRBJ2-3	CASSPRAVGDTQYF	TGTGCCAGTAGCCCCAGGGCGGTTGGAGATACGCAGTATTTT
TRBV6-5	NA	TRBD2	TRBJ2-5	CASRTSGSGQETQYF	TGTGCCAGCAGGACTAGCGGGAGCGGCCAAGAGACCCAGTACTTC
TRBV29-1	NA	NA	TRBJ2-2	CSAYRHTGELFF	TGCAGCGCCTACAGGCACACCGGGGAGCTGTTTTTT
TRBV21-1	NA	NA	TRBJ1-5	CASSKEGRGHQPQHF	TGTGCCAGCAGCAAGGAGGGCAGGGGGCATCAGCCCCAGCATTTT
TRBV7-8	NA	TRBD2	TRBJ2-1	CASSLAGDSGRYEQFF	TGTGCCAGCAGCTTAGCCGGTGATAGCGGGAGGTATGAGCAGTTCTTC
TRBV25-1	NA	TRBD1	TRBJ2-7	CASSDLGTVSYEQYF	TGTGCCAGCAGTGACTTGGGGACAGTTTCCTACGAGCAGTACTTC
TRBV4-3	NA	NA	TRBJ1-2	CASSQDSAGLGYTF	TGCGCCAGCAGCCAAGATTCGGCAGGGCTTGGCTACACCTTC
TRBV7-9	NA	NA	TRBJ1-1	CASSPDSSPEAFF	TGTGCCAGCAGCCCCGACAGCAGCCCTGAAGCTTTCTTT
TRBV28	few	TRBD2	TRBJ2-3	CASSPHPSGSFTDTQYF	TGTGCCAGCAGCCCTCATCCTAGCGGATCGTTCACAGATACGCAGTATTTT
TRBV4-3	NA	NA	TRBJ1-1	CASSQDGGAAEAFF	TGCGCCAGTAGCCAAGACGGGGGAGCAGCGGAAGCTTTCTTT
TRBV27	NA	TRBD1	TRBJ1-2	CASRPTGDYGYTF	TGTGCCAGCAGGCCTACAGGGGACTATGGCTACACCTTC
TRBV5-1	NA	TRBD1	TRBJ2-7	CASSYPGQGSYEQYF	TGCGCCAGCAGCTACCCGGGACAGGGGTCCTACGAGCAGTACTTC
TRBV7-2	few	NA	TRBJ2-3	CASSLASAGTDTQYF	TGTGCCAGCAGCTTAGCTAGCGCGGGAACAGATACGCAGTATTTT
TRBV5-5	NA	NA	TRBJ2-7	CASSPGVLTLYEQYF	TGTGCCAGCAGCCCGGGGGTTCTAACTCTCTACGAGCAGTACTTC
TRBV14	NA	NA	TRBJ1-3	CASSQDLGLTRPGNTIYF	TGTGCCAGCAGCCAAGATCTGGGCCTAACACGACCGGGAAACACCATATATTTT
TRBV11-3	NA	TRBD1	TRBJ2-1	CASSHRGSSYNEQFF	TGTGCCAGCAGCCACAGGGGGAGCTCCTACAATGAGCAGTTCTTC
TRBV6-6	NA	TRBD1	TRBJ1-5	CASRGTGRVGNQPQHF	TGTGCCAGCAGAGGGACAGGGAGGGTGGGCAATCAGCCCCAGCATTTT
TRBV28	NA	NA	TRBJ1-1	CASGQLTEAFF	TGTGCCAGCGGACAGTTGACTGAAGCTTTCTTT
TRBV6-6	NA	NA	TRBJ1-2	CASSYSRGTAGYTF	TGTGCCAGCAGTTACTCTAGGGGCACAGCTGGCTACACCTTC
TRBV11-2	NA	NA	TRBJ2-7	CASSPDSYEQYF	TGTGCCAGCAGCCCCGACAGTTACGAGCAGTACTTC
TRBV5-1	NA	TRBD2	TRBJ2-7	CASSPVVEGRGYEQYF	TGCGCCAGCAGCCCGGTGGTGGAAGGGAGGGGCTACGAGCAGTACTTC
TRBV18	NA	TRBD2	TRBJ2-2	CASSPSGLAVLTGELFF	TGTGCCAGCTCACCATCGGGACTAGCGGTTCTCACCGGGGAGCTGTTTTTT
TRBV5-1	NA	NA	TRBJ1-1	CASSLEGVTEAFF	TGCGCCAGCAGCTTGGAAGGAGTGACTGAAGCTTTCTTT
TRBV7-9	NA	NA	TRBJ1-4	CASSSQGLTANEKLFF	TGTGCCAGCAGCTCGCAGGGTCTGACGGCTAATGAAAAACTGTTTTTT
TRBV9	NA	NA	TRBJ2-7	CASTRGEGQSYEQYF	TGTGCCAGCACCCGAGGGGAGGGACAATCCTACGAGCAGTACTTC
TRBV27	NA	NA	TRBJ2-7	CASSASGVVPYEQYF	TGTGCCAGCAGTGCCTCAGGGGTAGTACCCTACGAGCAGTACTTC
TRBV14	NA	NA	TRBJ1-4	CASSQVSGGNEKLLF	TGTGCCAGCAGCCAAGTTTCCGGGGGAAATGAAAAACTGCTTTTT
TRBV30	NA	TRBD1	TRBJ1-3	CAWSHRGDGNTIYF	TGTGCCTGGAGTCACAGGGGTGATGGAAACACCATATATTTT
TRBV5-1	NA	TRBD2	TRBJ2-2	CASSEHTSGGGTGELFF	TGCGCCAGCAGCGAACACACTAGCGGGGGCGGGACCGGGGAGCTGTTTTTT
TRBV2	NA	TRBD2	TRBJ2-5	CASSGTSGRIQETQYF	TGTGCCAGCAGTGGGACTAGCGGGCGGATACAAGAGACCCAGTACTTC
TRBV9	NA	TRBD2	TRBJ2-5	CASSVAAGEAETQYF	TGTGCCAGCAGCGTAGCGGCGGGAGAAGCGGAGACCCAGTACTTC
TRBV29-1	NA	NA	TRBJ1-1	CSVEVGEGTEAFF	TGCAGCGTTGAAGTAGGGGAGGGCACTGAAGCTTTCTTT
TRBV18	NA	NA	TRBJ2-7	CASSPIQRPTSYEQYF	TGTGCCAGCTCACCAATCCAGCGACCCACCTCCTACGAGCAGTACTTC
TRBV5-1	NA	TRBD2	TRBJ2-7	CASQRPSGTEQYF	TGCGCCAGTCAACGGCCTAGCGGGACCGAGCAGTACTTC
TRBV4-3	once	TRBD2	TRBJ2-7	CASSQDRGVYEQYF	TGCGCCAGCAGCCAAGATCGGGGGGTCTACGAGCAGTACTTC
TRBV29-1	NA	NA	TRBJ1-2	CSVPTPTPDYGYTF	TGCAGCGTCCCGACACCTACCCCAGATTATGGCTACACCTTC
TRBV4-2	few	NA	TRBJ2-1	CASSQEVLGDEQFF	TGTGCCAGCAGCCAAGAAGTCCTAGGGGATGAGCAGTTCTTC
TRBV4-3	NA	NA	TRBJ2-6	CASSQNSLEPPNVLTF	TGCGCCAGCAGCCAAAATTCCTTGGAGCCGCCCAACGTCCTGACTTTC
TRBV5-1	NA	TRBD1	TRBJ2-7	CASSSGQPYEQYF	TGCGCCAGCAGCTCGGGACAGCCCTACGAGCAGTACTTC
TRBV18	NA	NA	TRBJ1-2	CASSPPTASGYTF	TGTGCCAGCTCACCACCAACAGCCAGTGGCTACACCTTC
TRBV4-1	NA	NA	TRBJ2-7	CASSPFGGGLYEQYF	TGCGCCAGCAGCCCATTTGGGGGGGGCTTGTACGAGCAGTACTTC
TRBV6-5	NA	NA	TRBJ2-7	CASSDRMETYEQYF	TGTGCCAGCAGTGACAGGATGGAAACCTACGAGCAGTACTTC
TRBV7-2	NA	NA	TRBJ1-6	CASSLALTGSSYNSPLHF	TGTGCCAGCAGCTTAGCCTTAACAGGGAGCTCCTATAATTCACCCCTCCACTTT
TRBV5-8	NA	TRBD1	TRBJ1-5	CASSLGTGEYQPQHF	TGTGCCAGCAGCTTGGGGACAGGAGAGTATCAGCCCCAGCATTTT
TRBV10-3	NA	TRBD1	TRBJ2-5	CAISGRDSGQGTQYF	TGTGCCATCAGTGGGCGGGACAGTGGACAGGGGACCCAGTACTTC
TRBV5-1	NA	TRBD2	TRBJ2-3	CASSGSGGPRHPPTDTQYF	TGCGCCAGCTCGGGTAGCGGGGGGCCCCGCCACCCCCCCACAGATACGCAGTATTTT
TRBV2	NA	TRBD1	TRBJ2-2	CASRATGAHTGELFF	TGTGCCAGCAGAGCGACAGGGGCCCACACCGGGGAGCTGTTTTTT
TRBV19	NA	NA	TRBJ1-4	CASTLPGIDNEKLFF	TGTGCCAGTACCCTCCCCGGGATTGATAATGAAAAACTGTTTTTT
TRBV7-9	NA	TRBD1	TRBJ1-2	CASSLQGGYGYTF	TGTGCCAGCAGTTTACAGGGGGGCTATGGCTACACCTTC
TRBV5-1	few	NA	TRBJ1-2	CASSLGQGRGYTF	TGCGCCAGCAGCTTGGGTCAGGGTCGCGGCTACACCTTC
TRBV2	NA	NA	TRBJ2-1	CAKTRKPTRGGEQFF	TGTGCCAAAACGCGAAAGCCAACGCGGGGCGGTGAGCAGTTCTTC
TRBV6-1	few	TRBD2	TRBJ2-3	CASSEQLAGGTDTQYF	TGTGCCAGCAGTGAACAACTAGCGGGGGGCACAGATACGCAGTATTTT
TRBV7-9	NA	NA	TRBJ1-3	CASRIEGGSGNTIYF	TGTGCCAGCAGGATTGAGGGTGGCTCTGGAAACACCATATATTTT
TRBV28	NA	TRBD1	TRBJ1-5	CASTNPGTVLHGNQPQHF	TGTGCCAGCACCAATCCCGGGACAGTGCTTCATGGCAATCAGCCCCAGCATTTT